This entry features one TCR beta chain sequence. Its specificity is not known. Germline V CDR1 and CDR2: SQVTM, ANQGSEA. CDR3 length: 12 residues. Deletions cut 7 bases from V and 4 bases from J, with 12 bases between. The data stem from a study of regulatory T cells in long-lasting Graves disease. Regarding the study as a whole: Less diverse TCR repertoires were seen in persistent Graves' patients than in newly diagnosed ones.

Sequencing libraries for TCR beta were prepared with iRepertoire HTBI primers and Arm-PCR of CDR3 regions. TCRdb itself ran the multiplex PCR reads through MiXCR, one entry per CDR3 protein. The repertoire holds about 530,000 distinct CDR3 sequences, 15% to 20% seen once, with 20% to 25% in the top ten. Described time point: newly diagnosed GD, antithyroid drugs for less than 3 months. The TCR library was made from RNA that had been extracted from PBMCs in TRIzol. The same sample was also studied in work on T cells in Graves' hyperthyroidism and ophthalmopathy.

The V and J genes are TRBV29-1 and TRBJ2-3; TRBD1 might be the D (6 bases). The sequences come from peripheral blood mononuclear cells (PBMCs), collected at new diagnosis, from a patient treated with antithyroid drugs. This TCR came from a woman aged 35-65 years with Graves disease. The CDR3 protein is CSALRTADTQYF. The CDR3 DNA follows: TGCAGCGCCCTTCGGACAGCAGATACGCAGTATTTT.